Reported below is one T cell receptor beta chain. This entry comes from a study of blood T cell repertoires in COVID-19. Background on the study: Specimens from acute and convalescent COVID-19 originated in the United States, Italy and Spain. T cells, B-cell-depleted T cells, or PBMCs provided the cDNA or gDNA that served as material.

As processed by the authors: Estimation of nucleated cell counts was performed using reference gene primer amplification. Repertoires were generated with immunoSEQ multiplex PCR, while TCRdb's copy carries only in-frame clones and drops some. The V and J calls and clone size come from that table; D and trimming were worked out from the DNA. Of about 53,000 clones in the sample, more than 80% were seen once. V shed 3 bases, J shed 2 bases, and the junction held 9 bases outside the gene matches. The CDR3 totals 17 residues. Looked up from germline, CDR1 is SGHRS and CDR2 is YFSETQ. This TCR came from an elderly man with acute or convalescent COVID-19. What was sequenced was peripheral blood. The rearrangement links TRBV5-1 to TRBJ1-3; TRBD1 matches 9 bases. CDR3 DNA sequence: TGCGCCAGCAGCTCGACGACAGGGGGAGATGCTGGAAACACCATATATTTT. Translating it yields CASSSTTGGDAGNTIYF.